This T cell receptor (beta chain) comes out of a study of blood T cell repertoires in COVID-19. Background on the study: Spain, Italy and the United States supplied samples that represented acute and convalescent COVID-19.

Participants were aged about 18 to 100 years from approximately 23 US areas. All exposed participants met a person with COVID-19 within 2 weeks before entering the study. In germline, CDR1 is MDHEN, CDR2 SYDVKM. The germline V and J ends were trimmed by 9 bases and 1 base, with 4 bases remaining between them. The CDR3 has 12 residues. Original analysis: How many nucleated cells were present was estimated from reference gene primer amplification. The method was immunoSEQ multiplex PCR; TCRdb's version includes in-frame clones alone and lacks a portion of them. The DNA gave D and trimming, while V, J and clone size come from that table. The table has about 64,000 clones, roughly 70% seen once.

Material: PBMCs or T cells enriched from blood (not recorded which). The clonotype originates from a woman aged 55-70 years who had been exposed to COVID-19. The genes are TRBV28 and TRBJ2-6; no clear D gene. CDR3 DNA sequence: TGTGCCAGTAATTCTGGGGCCAACGTCCTGACTTTC. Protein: CASNSGANVLTF.